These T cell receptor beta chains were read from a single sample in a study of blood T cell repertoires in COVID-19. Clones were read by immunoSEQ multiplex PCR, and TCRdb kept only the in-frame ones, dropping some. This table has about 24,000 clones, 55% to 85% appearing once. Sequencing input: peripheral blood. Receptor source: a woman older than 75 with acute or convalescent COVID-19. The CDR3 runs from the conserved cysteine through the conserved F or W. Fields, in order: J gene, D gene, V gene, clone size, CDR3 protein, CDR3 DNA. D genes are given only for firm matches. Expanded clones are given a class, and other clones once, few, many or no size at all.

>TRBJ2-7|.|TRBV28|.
CASSLIGDGTYEQYF
TGTGCCAGCTCACTAATCGGGGATGGGACCTACGAGCAGTACTTC
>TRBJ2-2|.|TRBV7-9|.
CASSPRTVNTGELFF
TGTGCCAGCAGCCCGAGGACAGTGAACACCGGGGAGCTGTTTTTT
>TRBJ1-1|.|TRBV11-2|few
CASSLGITEAFF
TGTGCCAGCAGCTTAGGTATCACTGAAGCTTTCTTT
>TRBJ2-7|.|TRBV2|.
CASSEFGSGTYEQYF
TGTGCCAGCAGTGAATTTGGTAGCGGAACCTACGAGCAGTACTTC
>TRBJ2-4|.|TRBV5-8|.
CASSWGVLRENIQYF
TGTGCCAGCAGCTGGGGGGTGTTGCGGGAAAACATTCAGTACTTC
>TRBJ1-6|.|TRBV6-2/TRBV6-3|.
CASSYSAGLLHF
TGTGCCAGCAGTTACTCTGCAGGGCTCCTCCACTTT
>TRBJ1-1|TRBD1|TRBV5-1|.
CASSWGTGGEAFF
TGCGCCAGCAGCTGGGGGACAGGGGGCGAAGCTTTCTTT
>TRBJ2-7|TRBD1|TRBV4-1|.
CASSLRDRGIYEQYF
TGCGCCAGCAGCCTACGGGACAGGGGGATTTACGAGCAGTACTTC
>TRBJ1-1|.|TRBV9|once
CASSVATDRMNTEAFF
TGTGCCAGCAGCGTAGCTACGGACAGAATGAACACTGAAGCTTTCTTT
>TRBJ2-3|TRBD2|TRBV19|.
CASTGTSGIITDTQYF
TGTGCCAGCACCGGGACTAGCGGCATCATCACAGATACGCAGTATTTT
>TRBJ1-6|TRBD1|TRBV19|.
CASSGQESSYNSPLHF
TGTGCCAGCTCCGGACAGGAGAGCTCCTATAATTCACCCCTCCACTTT
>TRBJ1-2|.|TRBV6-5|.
CASSYSQIYGYTF
TGTGCCAGCAGTTACTCCCAGATCTATGGCTACACCTTC
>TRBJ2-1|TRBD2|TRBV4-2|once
CASSQGIAGALNEQFF
TGTGCCAGCAGCCAAGGGATAGCGGGGGCCCTCAATGAGCAGTTCTTC
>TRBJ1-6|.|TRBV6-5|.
CASRSGAYNSPLHF
TGTGCCAGTCGGAGCGGAGCCTATAATTCACCCCTCCACTTT
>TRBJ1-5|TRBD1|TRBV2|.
CASSEFGTGGATSNQPQHF
TGTGCCAGCAGTGAATTCGGGACAGGGGGCGCAACAAGCAATCAGCCCCAGCATTTT
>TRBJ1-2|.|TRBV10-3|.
CASSPLTGNYGYTF
TGTGCCAGCAGCCCCTTGACAGGAAACTATGGCTACACCTTC
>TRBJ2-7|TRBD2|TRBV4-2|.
CASSHPGTSSYEQYF
TGTGCCAGCAGCCACCCCGGGACTAGCAGCTACGAGCAGTACTTC
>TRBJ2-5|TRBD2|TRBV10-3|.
CAISEGLAGVNQETQYF
TGTGCCATCAGTGAAGGGCTAGCGGGAGTGAACCAAGAGACCCAGTACTTC
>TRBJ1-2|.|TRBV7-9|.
CASSFQEGGYTF
TGTGCCAGCAGCTTTCAGGAGGGAGGCTACACCTTC
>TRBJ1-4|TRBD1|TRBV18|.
CASSPSDRGQTLKLFF
TGTGCCAGCTCACCCTCCGACAGGGGGCAGACCCTGAAACTGTTTTTT
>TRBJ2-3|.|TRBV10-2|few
CASTPQASTDTQYF
TGCGCCAGCACCCCACAAGCGAGCACAGATACGCAGTATTTT
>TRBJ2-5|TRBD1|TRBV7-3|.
CASSPTGLQETQYF
TGTGCCAGCAGCCCGACAGGGCTCCAAGAGACCCAGTACTTC
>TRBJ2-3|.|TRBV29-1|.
CSVDFGNTDTQYF
TGCAGCGTTGATTTTGGCAACACAGATACGCAGTATTTT
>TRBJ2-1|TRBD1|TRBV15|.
CATSDGRGRPYNEQFF
TGTGCCACCAGCGATGGCAGGGGGAGACCCTACAATGAGCAGTTCTTC